What follows describes a single T cell receptor beta chain. Antigen: not known. Germline assignment: CDR1 SGHRS and CDR2 YFSETQ. This CDR3 spans 18 amino acids. Trimming left V 0 bases short and J 1 base short, with 20 bases between. It was with a sample-barcoded 5' primer and a J-beta primer mix that a second PCR of roughly 7 to 11 cycles was run. MiXCR, run by TCRdb on the 5' RACE reads, gives a single entry per CDR3 protein. The table lists 600,000 or so distinct CDR3 sequences, 40% to 50% of them singletons, with about 26% in the top ten. The data stem from a study of blood T cells in healthy people across ages. Broader study findings: No conclusive comparison of naive versus antigen-experienced cells was possible with unsorted PBMCs. Across the age range, TCR beta diversity per million T cells fell in a roughly linear way.

The sample was blood. This TCR was sampled from a man older than 75 in good health. The chain combines TRBV5-1 with TRBJ2-7; a possible D gene is TRBD1 (6 bases). CDR3 in amino acids: CASSLAPSRQVNSYEQYF. The CDR3 region has the DNA TGCGCCAGCAGCTTGGCCCCCTCGCGACAGGTTAATTCCTACGAGCAGTACTTC. Drawing the rest from reference TRBV5-1 and TRBJ2-7, the complete variable domain is KAGVTQTPRYLIKTRGQQVTLSCSPISGHRSVSWYQQTPGQGLQFLFEYFSETQRNKGNFPGRFSGRQFSNSRSEMNVSTLELGDSALYLCASSLAPSRQVNSYEQYFGPGTRLTVT.